The clone carrying this T cell receptor (beta chain) was counted a few times. A much larger clone lies a single base off, so this may be a read error. Germline V gene lookup returns CDR1 SGHTA and CDR2 FQGTGA. V trimming: 3 bases; J trimming: 8 bases; junction bases outside the gene matches: 5. The CDR3 extends over 13 amino acids. The data originate from a study of CD8+CD57+ T cells in acquired aplastic anemia. Individuals selected for sequencing had exhibited CD8+CD57+ cell expansion on flow cytometry. According to the study, genomic DNA was the template for TCR beta VDJ and CDR3 profiling. Each CDR3 protein is one row after TCRdb ran MiXCR on the reads. This sample has 160,000 or so distinct CDR3 sequences; 47% occur once, and the top ten carry approximately 3%.

Sequenced input: sorted CD4+, CD8+, or CD8+CD57+ T cells (not recorded which) from PBMCs. The TCR was taken from a human donor with aplastic anemia. V gene TRBV7-3 combines with J gene TRBJ1-2, with 8 positions matching TRBD1. The CDR3 nucleotides are TGTGCCAGCAGCTTGGACAGGGTCGGAGGCTACACCTTC. It encodes CASSLDRVGGYTF.